This T cell receptor (beta chain) was captured by sequencing in a study of cytomegalovirus exposure and HLA in healthy donors (dated by TCRdb to about 2017). As for the study more broadly: According to an earlier analysis of 450 to 650 of the donors, 150 million to 200 million T cells yielded roughly 100 million unique TCR beta sequences and about 300 Gb of sequence data. The T cell repertoires of 666 subjects were profiled by immunosequencing and related to cytomegalovirus serostatus. Among the roughly 400 genotyped donors, around 79% belonged to the genetic ancestry cluster associated with self-reported Caucasian donors. A few DR-DQ haplotypes were handled as single units for association and clustering because linkage in the cohort was strong. The study aimed to test whether cataloging public T cell receptors could reveal signatures of past pathogen exposure. Rather than using new phenotypic data, the later analysis identified candidate immune exposures from TCR beta sequences and from how often those sequences occurred across donors. All discovery cohort repertoires had been generated on a single sequencing platform. In addition to the first cohort of roughly 670 subjects, a separate validation cohort of 100 to 150 different subjects was used. Donor age, sex, ethnicity and CMV serostatus were compiled together with the repertoire data. Approximately 310 gigabases of sequencing data and approximately 93 million unique TCR sequences were included in an early release covering several hundred HLA-typed donors. In a later analysis, previously published TCR beta repertoires from fewer than 750 donors were re-analyzed and high-resolution HLA genotyping was added so that TCR occurrence patterns could be studied. The number of typed donors differed by locus: about 620-640 for A, B, C, DRB1 and DQB1; 500 to 550 for DQA1; over 600 for DPA1; and around 450 for DPB1. HLA typing covered class I and class II loci at four-digit resolution. To predict cytomegalovirus infection status, the study combined high-throughput TCR immunosequencing, statistical association of individual TCRs with disease status, and machine learning. In a later genetic analysis, genome-wide SNP genotypes for about three fifths of the roughly 670 donors were used, and that subset was treated as a discovery cohort. An earlier analysis of 587 of the donors used high-throughput TCR beta sequencing to judge whether each TCR beta V gene segment behaved as functional or pseudogenic. On average, roughly 200,000 unique TCR beta nucleotide sequences were sequenced per donor among a few hundred genotyped donors of the cohort, with 15% to 20% of those sequences being non-productive.

The library was made by the immunoSEQ multiplex PCR assay. For the multiplex PCR, a mixture combining 60 forward primers for TCR Vbeta segments and 13 reverse primers for TCR Jbeta segments was used. A multiplex PCR assay on genomic DNA amplified the CDR3 region of rearranged TCR beta genes. The Illumina HiSeq System was used to sequence the amplified TCR beta libraries as 87-base-pair reads. The published analysis was carried out like this. In a later analysis, 77 million or so unique TCR beta chains were counted across the roughly 700 repertoires, and roughly 9.9 million of these chains were shared by at least two donors. A nearest-neighbor algorithm error-corrected the raw reads and collapsed the reads into unique sequences, merging closely related sequences to remove PCR and sequencing errors. Alignment of CDR3 sequences to IMGT reference sequences was used to assign V, D and J gene segments. For a sequence to be retained, at least a six-nucleotide match to both a V gene segment and a J gene segment was required. A rearrangement was called productive if the CDR3 had no stop codons and remained in frame with V and J, and every other rearrangement was called non-productive. CDR3 was defined by IMGT convention, running from the second conserved V-encoded cysteine to the conserved J-encoded phenylalanine. The earlier analysis of fewer than 750 of the donors excluded sequences that lacked an unambiguous match to a single V gene segment. An earlier analysis of 500 to 600 of the donors classified V segments as functional when productive rearrangements were above 56.7% and as segregating when the standard deviation between donors was above 5%. To diagnose cytomegalovirus status from the catalog of TCR beta chain sequences, a statistical classification framework was built. In a later analysis, TCR nucleotide sequences were compared against IMGT/GENE-DB human TR gene sequences so that V and J genes could be assigned. Using the TCRdist pipeline, a later analysis assigned CDR3 sequences along with most-parsimonious VDJ recombination scenarios. In a later analysis, each TCR beta chain was defined by its CDR3 amino acid sequence together with its V-gene family, and reads lacking a unique V-gene family were excluded. To address suspected cross-contamination and a sequencing artifact, a later analysis removed some 620 highly shared, low-generation-probability nucleotide sequences. For each public chain, a later analysis derived a clonal expansion index from normalized ranks of inferred template counts within each repertoire. Generation probabilities in a later analysis came from a VDJ recombination model fitted to out-of-frame rearrangements, and those results were checked against IGoR. A later analysis scored TCR-TCR, TCR-HLA and TCR-CMV co-occurrence with hypergeometric tests, applying a repertoire-size bias correction to TCR pairs. False discovery rates were estimated in a later analysis by permuting HLA or CMV assignments 20 times. A later analysis grouped co-occurring TCRs with DBSCAN, adding TCRdist sequence similarity when clustering within HLA-allele-positive subsets. Repertoires with fewer than 30,000 or more than 120,000 public chains, plus five repertoires with anomalous nucleotide sharing, were excluded from co-occurrence clustering. TCRdb provides this immuneACCESS table in a form limited to in-frame rearrangements. Some clones are lacking; in checked studies, under half of them reflect an unresolved V gene, and why the rest are absent is not known. Clone size and the V and J calls come from that table; the DNA yielded D and trimming. Across this sample there are hundreds of thousands of clones, with 70% to 80% seen only once. Of the sample, under 2% is held by the ten largest clones.

The cohort consisted of 650 to 700 healthy bone marrow donors. All cohort members were sampled while nominally healthy, although unrecorded immune exposures were likely present. The donor was CMV seronegative and was included in the group of 352 seronegative cohort members. Every donor gave a peripheral blood sample, and the peripheral blood mononuclear cells from that sample were used for TCR beta sequencing. The Qiagen DNeasy Blood Extraction Kit was used to extract genomic DNA from the blood cell samples. The CDR3 runs 15 residues from the cysteine to the phenylalanine. Only the CDR3 DNA is retained, 45 bases long and in frame from the first base. As encoded in the germline V gene, CDR1 is SGDLS while CDR2 is YYNGEE. Germline trimming amounts to 3 bases on V and 7 bases on J, with 5 as the count of junction bases outside the gene matches. What the authors observed across the whole study: While some public TCRs were present in many individuals, most TCR sequences turned up only very rarely across donors. According to a later analysis, parvovirus B19, influenza, CMV and Epstein-Barr virus appeared linked to several top co-occurrence clusters. In vitro tests confirmed that a few of the cytomegalovirus-associated TCR beta chains recognize cytomegalovirus antigens. V-gene and J-gene trimming of TCR beta chains was associated with a missense DCLRE1C variant in a later genetic analysis, and the association was replicated in an independent cohort. Compared with the approximately 670-donor mean, donors in an Asian-associated ancestry cluster had fewer N-insertions in productive TCRs, according to a later genetic analysis. Assigning TCR associations to individual alleles was difficult when HLA alleles, especially DR and DQ, strongly co-occurred. CMV serostatus was the only immune exposure information available for the cohort. The authors suggested that the approach could potentially be extended to other disease states and immunological phenotypes. In a later analysis, the rate of TCR association differed among HLA loci, with DRB1 alleles having the most associated TCRs and HLA-C alleles having the fewest. Because the 87-base-pair reads could not distinguish some IMGT-functional V segments, including TRBV6-2 and TRBV6-3, those segments were excluded. The earlier analysis of about 600 of the donors excluded approximately 17 rarely observed V segments, including chromosome 9 orphons, because counts were too low. A total of 150 to 200 TCR beta chains were listed by the study as associated with cytomegalovirus. In both the original and validation cohorts, the classifier was reported to diagnose cytomegalovirus status with high specificity and sensitivity. At a false discovery rate of 0.05, a later analysis linked 15,000 to 20,000 TCR beta sequences to specific HLA alleles. Linkage disequilibrium might explain the correlated functional status among segregating V segments, but an unknown experimental factor could not be ruled out. A further reported finding was that TCR beta sequences accurately predicted the HLA-A and HLA-B alleles for most subjects in the first cohort. Only TCR beta chains were sequenced in this cohort, and the absence of alpha or paired-chain data limited detectable features. A later analysis found that most CMV-associated TCR beta chains appeared HLA-restricted, with HLA associations seemingly driven largely by CMV exposure. Because HLA typing was unavailable for some donors at each locus, only the typed subset was used in association tests. Broadly in line with IMGT annotations, most TCR beta V segments showed up in productive rearrangements about 87% or about 30% of the time in an earlier analysis of approximately 640 of the donors. Presence/absence analyses assumed roughly uniform sequencing depth across donors, an assumption that may not hold. A later analysis found that HLA-associated TCR beta chains were more clonally expanded and had lower generation probabilities than equally common non-associated chains. A cluster of highly shared sequence variants was judged likely to represent a technical artifact of the sequencing pipeline.

Remarks on this clone: This receptor's antigen is unknown. One base away there is no much larger clone; base qualities are not given.

Input material: PBMCs. This sequence was found in a woman aged 30 to 39 in good health and CMV-seronegative. The chain couples TRBV9 to TRBJ2-2; a stretch of 11 junction bases matches TRBD2. The CDR3 region has the sequence CASSGSGGDGGELFF. In nucleotide form, the sequence is TGTGCCAGCAGCGGTAGCGGGGGGGACGGCGGGGAGCTGTTTTTT.